This T cell receptor beta chain was recovered during a study of blood T cell repertoires in COVID-19 (dated by TCRdb to the early 2020s). With regard to the full study: The collaborator samples originated in the United States, Italy and Spain and spanned the acute and convalescent phases of COVID-19. The samples were drawn from two sources: the first 160 participants of the ongoing ImmuneRACE study, and some 1,300 subjects contributed by 6 global collaborators. The material from the prospective study consisted of cDNA or gDNA derived from T cells, B-cell-depleted T cells, or PBMCs. Subjects who had been exposed to COVID-19, were actively infected with it, or had recovered from it provided the deeply sampled blood TCRbeta repertoires that made up the dataset. Nearly every sample came with metadata listing a de-identified subject ID, COVID-19 status, age in years and sex. Where available, HLA class I and class II types were taken from metadata supplied by the sample provider and were not determined by assay-based typing. The repertoires were released in a freely available public database intended as a resource for research on the immune response to SARS-CoV-2.

The junction carries 9 bases between V and J, which are trimmed by 2 bases and 1 base respectively. The CDR3 runs 14 amino acids, cysteine and phenylalanine included. The entry retains the CDR3 DNA only, 42 bases that are in frame from base 1. CDR1 SGHRS and CDR2 YFSETQ are derived from the germline V gene. The immunoSEQ Assay, a bias-controlled multiplex PCR, was used to amplify TCRbeta CDR3 regions from genomic DNA. The authors processed their data as follows. Nucleated cell counts per sample were estimated from amplification of reference gene primers within the assay. To quantify the absolute abundance of each unique TCRbeta CDR3 rearrangement, sequence reads were collapsed and filtered. For each sample, productive Simpson clonality was calculated as the square root of Simpson's diversity index over productive rearrangements. TCRdb holds this immuneACCESS table with in-frame rearrangements only. Some clones are missing; in checked studies, unresolved V genes explain under half, and the rest has no known cause. For V, J and clone size, that table is used; D and trimming come from the DNA. The sample yields roughly 80,000 clones; roughly 80% were counted once. About 10% of the sample comes from the top ten.

About this clone itself: Its antigen is still unknown. No clone much larger than this one lies a single base away; base qualities are absent.

General conclusions and limits of the study: The amount of clinical and demographic metadata varied by source and participant and was provided uncurated.

Whole blood was collected in K2EDTA tubes by collaborating institutions according to the institutions' own protocols. For TCRbeta analysis, collaborators shipped samples in one of three forms: frozen whole blood, isolated PBMCs, or DNA extracted from either of those sample types. Material: peripheral blood. This TCR came from a human donor in a cohort sampled during active COVID-19. The chain is encoded by TRBV5-1 joined to TRBJ1-1; the best D guess is TRBD1, with 5 bases matching. The DNA reads as follows: TGCGCCAGCAGCTTCGGGGGAGGGAACACTGAAGCTTTCTTT. The translation is CASSFGGGNTEAFF.